One sample yielded the 18 T cell receptor beta chains listed below, sequenced in a study of shared clonotypes between healthy human individuals. Here immunoSEQ multiplex PCR was the method, and the copy in TCRdb shows in-frame clones only, minus some. Of about 2.4 million clones listed, 93% are singletons. Sequencing was done on a sample of naive CD4+ T cells from PBMCs. Subset described: CD45RA+ positively selected. All receptors derive from a man between 18 and 29 years old in good health. Some clones in this sample may be carry-over from other donors' samples.

The V call is TRBV2, the J call TRBJ1-1; D is uncertain. The CDR3 is made up of 13 amino acids. In germline, CDR1 is SNHLY, CDR2 FYNNEI. Trimming stripped 7 bases from V and 3 bases from J, with 12 bases between. In nucleotides, the CDR3 is TGTGCCAGCAATATAAAAGGAGACACTGAAGCTTTCTTT. Protein product: CASNIKGDTEAFF.

The CDR3 region is CASSPPPIWGGNTGELFF. DNA for the CDR3: TGTGCCAGCAGCCCACCACCAATTTGGGGGGGGAACACCGGGGAGCTGTTTTTT. The rearrangement links TRBV7-9 to TRBJ2-2; 7 bases map to TRBD2. V shed 5 bases and J 1 base; nucleotides not matched to a gene: 13. The length of the CDR3 is 18 residues. CDR1 and CDR2 (germline): SEHNR, FQNEAQ (reference sequence).

The chain has TRBV11-2 and TRBJ2-1, with 11 bases lining up with TRBD2. Germline V gives CDR1 SGHAT, CDR2 FQNNGV. V gave up 4 bases and J gave up 7 bases; unmatched junction bases: 9. CDR3 length equals 16 residues. The CDR3: CASSWLAGGRINEQFF. DNA for the CDR3: TGTGCCAGCAGCTGGCTAGCGGGAGGTAGGATTAATGAGCAGTTCTTC.

The chain employs TRBV7-2 and TRBJ2-1, with D possibly TRBD1 on 5 matching bases. From germline, CDR1 is SGHTA and CDR2 FQGNSA. The CDR3 runs 16 residues. V dropped 5 bases and J dropped 9 bases, with 23 bases sitting between them. The CDR3 DNA reads as TGTGCCAGCAGCCCGATGGGGCGGAGCTACGGCGGTGAGCAGTTCTTC. It is translated as CASSPMGRSYGGEQFF.

The chain carries TRBV9 and TRBJ1-2; a weak D match, TRBD1 (5 bases). CDR3 length: 13 amino acids. Germline values: CDR1 SGDLS, CDR2 YYNGEE. Trimming took 3 bases from V and 5 from J, leaving 11 bases between them. CDR3 residues: CASSAQGVYGYTF. CDR3 DNA: TGTGCCAGCAGCGCCCAGGGAGTATATGGCTACACCTTC.

The chain links TRBV7-9 to TRBJ1-2; D may be TRBD1 (6 bases). Germline V gives CDR1 SEHNR, CDR2 FQNEAQ (reference sequence). The CDR3 runs 15 residues. V lost 5 bases, J lost 7 bases, and 20 bases lay in between. In DNA form, the CDR3 reads TGTGCCAGCAGCCCCAGGGGCATGATTTATTCTGGCTACACCTTC. Translation: CASSPRGMIYSGYTF.

This clone has just one count. This chain uses TRBV2 with TRBJ2-7, with D uncertain. The length of the CDR3 is 13 residues. Germline CDR1 reads SNHLY; CDR2 reads FYNNEI. V dropped 3 bases and J dropped 0 bases, with 6 bases sitting between them. CDR3: CASSEQVSYEQYF. The DNA for the CDR3 is TGTGCCAGCAGTGAGCAGGTCTCCTACGAGCAGTACTTC.

CDR3 residues: CASRYTGGYEQYF. Written as DNA, the CDR3 is TGTGCCAGCAGATATACAGGGGGCTACGAGCAGTACTTC. V gene TRBV27 combines with J gene TRBJ2-7; TRBD1 matches 8 bases. Losses at the gene ends were 6 bases for V and 3 bases for J; bases not matched to a gene: 4. CDR1 and CDR2 (germline): MNHEY, SMNVEV (reference sequence). The CDR3 has 13 amino acids.

Only a few counts were recorded for this clone. This chain joins TRBV19 and TRBJ2-5; 9 nucleotides agree with TRBD1. The V gene end was trimmed by 4 bases and the J gene end by 5 bases; junction bases not matched to a gene: 5. The CDR3 runs to 14 residues. Per germline, CDR1 LNHDA and CDR2 SQIVND (reference sequence). In DNA form, the CDR3 reads TGTGCCAGTAGTACCCCCGACAGGGGGGAGACCCAGTACTTC. Its protein product is CASSTPDRGETQYF.

V gene TRBV6-5 combines with J gene TRBJ1-5; tentative D call: TRBD1 (6 bases). The CDR3 has 13 amino acids. Trimming cost V 7 bases and J 4 bases, with 11 bases left between them. From germline, CDR1 is MNHEY and CDR2 SVGAGI. CDR3 loop: CASTSTGNQPQHF. In DNA, the CDR3 is TGTGCCAGCACATCGACAGGAAATCAGCCCCAGCATTTT.

V is TRBV5-1 and J is TRBJ2-1; 11 nucleotides line up with TRBD2. This CDR3 contains 17 residues. The V and J ends lost 4 bases and 1 base, in that order; junction bases with no gene match: 7. Germline assignment: CDR1 SGHRS and CDR2 YFSETQ. CDR3 sequence: CASSDRLAGYSYNEQFF. CDR3 in DNA: TGCGCCAGCAGCGACCGACTAGCGGGGTATTCCTACAATGAGCAGTTCTTC.

The chain recombines TRBV10-3 with TRBJ2-5, with 7 bases lining up with TRBD2. In germline, CDR1 is ENHRY, CDR2 SYGVKD. There are 15 residues in the CDR3. V lost 5 bases and J lost 2; bases outside the gene matches: 8. The CDR3 DNA is TGTGCCATCAGTCTCGGGACTATATCTCAAGAGACCCAGTACTTC. Translating gives CAISLGTISQETQYF.

This clone was seen just once. The rearrangement links TRBV13 to TRBJ1-1; D call uncertain. Looked up from germline, CDR1 is PRHDT and CDR2 is FYEKMQ (reference sequence). With 4 bases removed from V and 6 bases from J, the gap between germline ends came to 24 bases. This CDR3 is built from 17 residues. CDR3 residues: CASSSGPYKNTHSEAFF. In DNA form, the CDR3 reads TGTGCCAGCAGCTCCGGGCCGTACAAAAACACACACTCTGAAGCTTTCTTT.

Worth noting for this clone: This CDR3 is also generated by other DNA sequences in the sample. The chain employs TRBV5-6 and TRBJ1-5; possibly TRBD1 for D (6 bases). The V and J ends lost 0 bases and 7 bases respectively, with 11 bases between them. The CDR3 runs 14 residues. CDR1 is SGHDT, CDR2 YYEEEE, per germline. The CDR3 DNA reads as TGTGCCAGCAGCTTGGGGGGGCCCGGACAGCCCCAGCATTTT. It translates to CASSLGGPGQPQHF.

V and J are TRBV27 and TRBJ2-7; D perhaps matches TRBD1 (6 bases). The CDR3 is made up of 14 amino acids. CDR1 MNHEY and CDR2 SMNVEV come from the germline V gene (reference sequence). Between the trimmed V and J ends, which lost 6 bases and 2 bases, there was a span of 14 bases. CDR3 nucleotide sequence: TGTGCCAGCAGCGGGGACATTCGAACCTACGAGCAGTACTTC. It specifies CASSGDIRTYEQYF.

The V and J genes are TRBV29-1 and TRBJ1-1; maybe TRBD1 (5 bases). V was clipped by 6 bases and J by 4 bases, with 15 bases between them. In germline, CDR1 is SQVTM, CDR2 ANQGSEA. The CDR3 consists of 13 residues. The CDR3 loop is CSVRDALITEAFF. As DNA, the CDR3 is TGCAGCGTCCGGGACGCCCTTATCACTGAAGCTTTCTTT.

The rearrangement links TRBV14 to TRBJ2-1; D might be TRBD2 (6 bases). With 4 bases removed from V and 2 bases from J, the gap between germline ends came to 15 bases. Per germline, CDR1 SGHDN and CDR2 FVKESK. This CDR3 comprises 16 residues. The CDR3 coding sequence is TGTGCCAGCAGCCGGGGTGGTAGCGGACCCTACAATGAGCAGTTCTTC. Its translation is CASSRGGSGPYNEQFF.

The chain carries TRBV25-1 and TRBJ2-5; no reliable D call. Germline CDR1 is MGHDK and CDR2 is SYGVNS. CDR3 length equals 12 residues. V was shortened by 2 bases and J by 7 bases, with 8 bases between the two germline ends. The CDR3 loop is CASSERAGTQYF. The CDR3 nucleotides read TGTGCCAGCAGTGAACGGGCAGGGACCCAGTACTTC.